This T cell receptor beta chain is drawn from a study of T cell responses to AZD1222 COVID-19 vaccine. At the level of the study: It was second doses at about 4 or about 12 weeks that were pooled.

General study points: It should be noted that donors were predominantly white British and more often female, and clonal diversity was possibly underestimated. Dominant at 160-218 and 743-854, vaccine-associated CD4 TCRs also spanned spike. Samples come after the peak T cell response, not at day 14.

The CDR3 extends over 17 amino acids. V lost 3 bases to trimming and J lost 8 bases, with 23 bases between them. Per germline, CDR1 SGHDT and CDR2 YYEEEE. Measured with immunoSEQ multiplex PCR; TCRdb has only the in-frame clones, and not every one. The sample lists approximately 180,000 clones; 90% were seen once. About this clone: No antigen is known for it.

The clonotype originates from an adult in good health. The sample was peripheral blood, taken on day 0 of AZD1222 vaccination. The chain combines TRBV5-6 with TRBJ1-4; D might be TRBD1 (6 bases). CDR3 bases: TGTGCCAGCAGCTCCGTCCGTGGGGGGGCGCTGGGGGAAAAACTGTTTTTT. Residues: CASSSVRGGALGEKLFF.